The clone carrying this T cell receptor (beta chain) has ten or more counts. What it binds is unknown. Input was 800,000 to 1,000,000 sorted T cells, either CD4+ or CD8+. This CDR3 contains 15 residues. V gave up 0 bases and J gave up 2 bases, with 8 bases separating them. The germline gives CDR1 LNHNV, CDR2 YYDKDF (reference sequence). The data are from a study of neurological immune-mediated disorders. General study results and limits: Multiple sclerosis was found to have the least TCR clonal expansion, below healthy controls, and HTLV-1-associated myelopathy the most.

The cDNA came from 5'RACE with 10-nucleotide random UMIs. TCRdb re-called the 5' RACE reads with MiXCR, one entry per CDR3 protein. The table has about 31,000 distinct CDR3 sequences, about 3.8% seen once. This TCR came from a woman aged 40 to 50 in good health. Sequencing was carried out using CD4+ T cells from blood. The V call is TRBV15, the J call TRBJ2-1; unclear D gene. DNA of the CDR3: TGTGCCACCAGCAGAGACCCCACAGCCTACAATGAGCAGTTCTTC. Translated, it gives CATSRDPTAYNEQFF.